This passage covers 12 T cell receptor beta chains from one sample sequenced in a study of human T cells and chemical hapten exposure (dated by TCRdb to the early 2020s). The library came from RACE. Sequencing took place on a NextSeq 500. Using fastp at Q25 and MiXCR, TCRdb reprocessed the public reads and kept productive beta chains. Every distinct CDR3 protein forms one entry, paired with its most common genes and DNA. The sample table holds about 110,000 distinct CDR3 sequences, of which more than 7% were seen once. Approximately 3% of the sample goes to the ten largest clones. The label giving this sample's time point can be read as: patch test 2, 6 weeks after DPC sensitization. What the treatment or condition label conveys for this sample: therapeutic diphenylcyclopropenone sensitization with weekly scalp DPC. Sequencing was performed on whole blood, taken in connection with sensitization to the hapten diphenylcyclopropenone (DPC). Source of these receptors: a woman aged 40-49 years with alopecia areata. Some clones in this sample may be carry-over from other donors' samples.

The genes are TRBV20-1 and TRBJ2-7, with TRBD1 matching over 10 bases. After removal of 6 bases from V and 2 bases from J, the junction contained 7 bases not matched to a gene. The CDR3 contains 14 residues. From germline, CDR1 is DFQATT and CDR2 SNEGSKA (reference sequence). DNA for the CDR3: TGCAGTGCCCCGGGACAGGGGAGGACCTACGAGCAGTACTTC. Translating gives CSAPGQGRTYEQYF.

This clonotype was seen a handful of times. This rearrangement joins TRBV28 to TRBJ2-7; 8 bases agree with TRBD2. V was pared by 3 bases and J by 3 bases, with 4 bases of the junction left unmatched. The CDR3 totals 14 residues. Germline-derived CDR1 and CDR2 are MDHEN and SYDVKM. In DNA form, the CDR3 reads TGTGCCAGCAGTTTCCTAGCGGGCCGCTACGAGCAGTACTTC. The encoded protein is CASSFLAGRYEQYF.

This clonotype has a count of ten or more. This sequence joins TRBV12-3 or TRBV12-4 and TRBJ2-3, with D uncertain. Trimming took 7 bases from V and 5 from J, leaving 10 bases between them. The CDR3 consists of 12 residues. CDR3 sequence: CASTLRVDTQYF. The CDR3 DNA reads TGTGCCAGCACCCTTAGGGTAGATACGCAGTATTTT.

This clonotype showed up just a few times. This sequence joins TRBV24-1 and TRBJ2-2; possibly TRBD1 or TRBD2 for D (5 bases each). The CDR3 extends over 15 amino acids. Between the trimmed V and J ends, which lost 4 bases and 4 bases, there was a span of 12 bases. Germline V gene lookup returns CDR1 KGHDR and CDR2 SFDVKD. The CDR3 loop is CATSDHPGPTGELFF. In DNA, the CDR3 is TGTGCCACCAGTGACCACCCGGGGCCCACCGGGGAGCTGTTTTTT.

The table lists this clonotype with many counts. This sequence joins TRBV21-1 and TRBJ2-7; the table's D call of TRBD1 was not tested on the DNA. TRBV21-1 is reported as a pseudogene. The length of the CDR3 is 15 residues. DNA for the CDR3: TGTGCCAGCAGCTTCCACAGGGGGCTACAGTACGAGCAGTACTTC. It is translated as CASSFHRGLQYEQYF.

This clonotype showed up just a few times. The rearrangement links TRBV29-1 to TRBJ1-2; 7 bases match TRBD1. V gave up 0 bases and J gave up 7 bases; unmatched junction bases: 11. The length of the CDR3 is 15 residues. Germline-derived CDR1 and CDR2 are SQVTM and ANQGSEA. The CDR3 nucleotides are TGCAGCGTTGAAGAGCCCGCAGGGGGAGGCACTGGCTACACCTTC. It encodes CSVEEPAGGGTGYTF.

The chain has TRBV6-5 and TRBJ2-7; 8 bases line up with TRBD1. There are 15 residues in the CDR3. J was trimmed by 5 bases and V by 4 bases; bases with no gene match: 10. Germline values: CDR1 MNHEY, CDR2 SVGAGI. CDR3 bases: TGTGCCAGCAGTTTCGGACAGGGAGAGCGGGACGAGCAGTACTTC. It codes for CASSFGQGERDEQYF.

The rearrangement links TRBV30 to TRBJ2-1, with D perhaps matching TRBD1 (7 bases). CDR1 is GTSNPN and CDR2 is SVGIG in the germline V gene (reference sequence). The CDR3 sequence is 13 residues long. V lost 4 bases and J lost 12, with 19 bases in between. The CDR3 DNA reads as TGTGCCTGGAATCCATCCAGGGGGAGGCGGCAGTTCTTC. This encodes CAWNPSRGRRQFF.

This clonotype was detected many times. This chain links TRBV7-9 with TRBJ1-4; D gene uncertain. CDR1 and CDR2 from the germline V gene are SEHNR and FQNEAQ (reference sequence). This CDR3 has 14 residues. Deletions cut 3 bases from V and 0 bases from J, with 5 bases between. The chain's CDR3 is CASSFQATNEKLFF. CDR3 coding DNA: TGTGCCAGCAGCTTCCAGGCAACTAATGAAAAACTGTTTTTT.

The chain is built from TRBV7-9 and TRBJ2-3; D assignment may be TRBD1 or TRBD2 (6 bases each). Trimming removed 5 bases at V and 1 base at J, with 16 bases between. Germline-derived CDR1 and CDR2 are SEHNR and FQNEAQ (reference sequence). The CDR3 has 16 residues. The DNA of the CDR3 is TGTGCCAGCAGCCAGCGCTCGGGGGCAGGCACAGATACGCAGTATTTT. Protein sequence: CASSQRSGAGTDTQYF.

V is TRBV4-2 and J is TRBJ1-2; a weak D match, TRBD1 (6 bases). The V and J ends lost 1 base and 5 bases respectively, with 14 bases between them. In germline, CDR1 is LGHNA, CDR2 YNFKEQ. This CDR3 has 15 residues. The CDR3: CASSQVVQQGYGYTF. DNA of the CDR3: TGTGCCAGCAGCCAAGTCGTCCAACAGGGTTATGGCTACACCTTC.

Only a few counts were recorded for this clonotype. The J gene is TRBJ1-6, the V gene TRBV27; no clear D. Germline V gene sequence: CDR1 MNHEY, CDR2 SMNVEV (reference sequence). CDR3 length equals 15 residues. V lost 3 bases and J lost 0, with 6 bases in between. CDR3: CASSFGSSYNSPLHF. The CDR3, as DNA: TGTGCCAGCAGTTTCGGGAGCTCCTATAATTCACCCCTCCACTTT.